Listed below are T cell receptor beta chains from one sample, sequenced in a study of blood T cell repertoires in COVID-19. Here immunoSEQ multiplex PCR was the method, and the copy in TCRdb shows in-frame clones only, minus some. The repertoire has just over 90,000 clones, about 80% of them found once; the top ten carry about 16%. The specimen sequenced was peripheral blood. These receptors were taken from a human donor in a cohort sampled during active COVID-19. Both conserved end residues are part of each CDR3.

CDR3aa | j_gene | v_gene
CASRHGNVPYEQYF | TRBJ2-7 | TRBV14
CAWTGLAGTSTDTQYF | TRBJ2-3 | TRBV30
CASSLAAGSTDTQYF | TRBJ2-3 | TRBV11-3
CASKQGAEDQPQHF | TRBJ1-5 | TRBV6-5
CASSISRGRFDGYTF | TRBJ1-2 | TRBV19
CASSQLSGTGGTDTQYF | TRBJ2-3 | TRBV4-1
CASSPAGIYEQYF | TRBJ2-7 | TRBV28
CASSRQANQPQHF | TRBJ1-5 | TRBV7-8
CASSLGGRGETQYF | TRBJ2-5 | TRBV7-2
CASSDRDRGLNTEAFF | TRBJ1-1 | TRBV28
CASSQGTQNTEAFF | TRBJ1-1 | TRBV18
CASSFFGETQYF | TRBJ2-5 | TRBV7-2
CASSSERTGLYNEQFF | TRBJ2-1 | TRBV7-6
CASSPSFVGDTDNSPLHF | TRBJ1-6 | TRBV18
CSARVYEQYF | TRBJ2-7 | TRBV20-1
CTSSRPPWGGQETQYF | TRBJ2-5 | TRBV1
CASSSPGGIYGYTF | TRBJ1-2 | TRBV6-5
CASWSGSGTDTQYF | TRBJ2-3 | TRBV18
CASSQQVTYGYTF | TRBJ1-2 | TRBV28
CASSQGGVVKNIQYF | TRBJ2-4 | TRBV3-1/TRBV3-2
CASSQDLRGIASSGNTIYF | TRBJ1-3 | TRBV3-1/TRBV3-2
CASSIGVGANVLTF | TRBJ2-6 | TRBV19
CASSFGVAGNQETQYF | TRBJ2-5 | TRBV5-4
CASNREAKNIQYF | TRBJ2-4 | TRBV28
CATSDTDRGDGYTF | TRBJ1-2 | TRBV24-1
CASSLISRGPGYTF | TRBJ1-2 | TRBV28
CASTPATSIWQTQYF | TRBJ2-5 | TRBV6-5
CASSSTGTSGTHEQFF | TRBJ2-1 | TRBV7-2
CASSYWGGAYEQYF | TRBJ2-7 | TRBV6-5
CASSQGPQQFF | TRBJ2-1 | TRBV4-1
CASSLAGGNEQFF | TRBJ2-1 | TRBV11-2
CASSRTSGTDYEQYF | TRBJ2-7 | TRBV7-6
CATSTNSGDANLHF | TRBJ1-6 | TRBV15
CASSSGLVGRETQYF | TRBJ2-5 | TRBV7-6
CASSQQGNSPLHF | TRBJ1-6 | TRBV27
CASVTLSVSPLHF | TRBJ1-6 | TRBV2
CASSFGGVYTDTQYF | TRBJ2-3 | TRBV7-9
CASSGPGQGISGANVLTF | TRBJ2-6 | TRBV19
CASSLPGLAGGAQYF | TRBJ2-3 | TRBV28
CASSFHKLRQGAQPQHF | TRBJ1-5 | TRBV28
CASSTPGGARAFF | TRBJ1-1 | TRBV9
CASSPTAGGTDTQYF | TRBJ2-3 | TRBV7-6
CAIRGTSGSGQYF | TRBJ2-7 | TRBV10-3
CASSWAFSNQPQHF | TRBJ1-5 | TRBV2
CASAGASGSYTYNEQFF | TRBJ2-1 | TRBV5-5
CASSPRWSSGSADTQYF | TRBJ2-3 | TRBV3-1/TRBV3-2
CATSRGPGQGRNIQYF | TRBJ2-4 | TRBV15
CAYTGAPGNSPLHF | TRBJ1-6 | TRBV30
CATSLLAAYYEQYF | TRBJ2-7 | TRBV10-3
CASSWRENNEQFF | TRBJ2-1 | TRBV3-1/TRBV3-2
CASTQRGGFEAETQYF | TRBJ2-5 | TRBV27
CASSPDRAAREKLFF | TRBJ1-4 | TRBV18
CASSLTGGVPEAFF | TRBJ1-1 | TRBV5-1
CASSWDSGTEAFF | TRBJ1-1 | TRBV5-1
CSVARGMGNTEAFF | TRBJ1-1 | TRBV29-1